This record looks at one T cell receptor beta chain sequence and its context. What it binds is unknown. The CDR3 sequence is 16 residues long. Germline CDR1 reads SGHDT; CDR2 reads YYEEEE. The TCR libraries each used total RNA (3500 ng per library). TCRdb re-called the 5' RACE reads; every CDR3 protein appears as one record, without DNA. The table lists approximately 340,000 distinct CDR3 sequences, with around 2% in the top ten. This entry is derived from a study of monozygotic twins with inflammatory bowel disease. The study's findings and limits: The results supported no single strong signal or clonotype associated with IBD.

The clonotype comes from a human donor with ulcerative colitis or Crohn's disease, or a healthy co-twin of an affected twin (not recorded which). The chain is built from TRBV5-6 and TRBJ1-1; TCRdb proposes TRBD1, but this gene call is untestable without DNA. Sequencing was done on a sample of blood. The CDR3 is CASSRGPGQLNTEAFF.